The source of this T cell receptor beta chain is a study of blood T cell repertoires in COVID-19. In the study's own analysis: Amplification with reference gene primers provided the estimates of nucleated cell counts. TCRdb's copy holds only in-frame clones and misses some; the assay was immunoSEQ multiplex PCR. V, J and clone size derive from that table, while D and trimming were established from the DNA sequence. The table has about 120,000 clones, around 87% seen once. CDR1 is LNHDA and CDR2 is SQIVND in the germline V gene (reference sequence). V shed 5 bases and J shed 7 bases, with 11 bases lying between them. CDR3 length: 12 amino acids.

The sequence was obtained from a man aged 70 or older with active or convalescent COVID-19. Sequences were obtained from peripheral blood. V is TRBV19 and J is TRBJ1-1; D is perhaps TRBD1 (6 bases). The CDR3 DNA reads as TGTGCCAGTAGTTCCCGGGACAATGAAGCTTTCTTT. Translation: CASSSRDNEAFF.